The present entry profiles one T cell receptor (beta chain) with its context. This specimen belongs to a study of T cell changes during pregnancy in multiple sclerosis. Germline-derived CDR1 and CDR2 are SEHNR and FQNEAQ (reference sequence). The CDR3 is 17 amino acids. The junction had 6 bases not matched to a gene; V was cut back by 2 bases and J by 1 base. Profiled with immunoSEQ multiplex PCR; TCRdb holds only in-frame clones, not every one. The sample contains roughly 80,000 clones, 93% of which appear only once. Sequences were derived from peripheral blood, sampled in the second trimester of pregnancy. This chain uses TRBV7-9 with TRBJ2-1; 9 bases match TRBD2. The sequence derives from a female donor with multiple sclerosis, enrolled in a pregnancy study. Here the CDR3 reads CASSLFSGGFSYNEQFF. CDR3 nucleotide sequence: TGTGCCAGCAGCTTATTTAGCGGGGGTTTTTCCTACAATGAGCAGTTCTTC.